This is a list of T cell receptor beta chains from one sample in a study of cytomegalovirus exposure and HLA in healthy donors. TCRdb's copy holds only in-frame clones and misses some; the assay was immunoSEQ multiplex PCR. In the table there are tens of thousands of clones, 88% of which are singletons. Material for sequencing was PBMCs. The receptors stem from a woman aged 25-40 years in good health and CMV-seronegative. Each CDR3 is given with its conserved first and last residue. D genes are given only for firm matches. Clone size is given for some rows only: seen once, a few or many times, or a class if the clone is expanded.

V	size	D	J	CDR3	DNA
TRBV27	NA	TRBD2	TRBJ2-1	CASSLLAGASSYNEQFF	TGTGCCAGCAGTTTACTAGCGGGAGCCAGCTCCTACAATGAGCAGTTCTTC
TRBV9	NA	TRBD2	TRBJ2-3	CASSVATSGGSSTDTQYF	TGTGCCAGCAGCGTAGCAACTAGCGGGGGGTCTAGCACAGATACGCAGTATTTT
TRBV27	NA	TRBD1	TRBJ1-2	CASSSLTGSGYTF	TGTGCCAGCAGTTCCCTGACAGGGTCTGGCTACACCTTC
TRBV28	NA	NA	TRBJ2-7	CASRPSGGDRNEQYF	TGTGCCAGCAGACCGTCAGGAGGGGATCGGAACGAGCAGTACTTC
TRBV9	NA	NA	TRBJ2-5	CASSGGGSGLPRTQYF	TGTGCCAGCAGTGGAGGTGGGAGCGGGCTGCCCAGGACCCAGTACTTC
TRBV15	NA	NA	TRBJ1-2	CATSRDGGRGTGYTF	TGTGCCACCAGCAGAGATGGGGGGAGGGGGACTGGCTACACCTTC
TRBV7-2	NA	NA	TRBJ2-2	CASSLGTRYTGELFF	TGTGCCAGCAGCTTAGGGACTCGATACACCGGGGAGCTGTTTTTT
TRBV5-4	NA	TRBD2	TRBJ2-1	CASSRLAGDANEQFF	TGTGCCAGCAGCCGACTAGCGGGAGATGCGAATGAGCAGTTCTTC
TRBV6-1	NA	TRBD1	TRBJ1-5	CASRDRGYNQPQHF	TGTGCCAGCAGGGACAGGGGGTATAATCAGCCCCAGCATTTT
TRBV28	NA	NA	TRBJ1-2	CASSAGDYGYTF	TGTGCCAGCAGCGCAGGGGATTATGGCTACACCTTC
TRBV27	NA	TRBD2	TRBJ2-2	CASSLVGLQSGELFF	TGTGCCAGCAGTTTGGTGGGACTACAGTCCGGGGAGCTGTTTTTT
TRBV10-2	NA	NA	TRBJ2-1	CASSDSSSYNEQFF	TGCGCCAGCAGTGACTCTAGCTCCTACAATGAGCAGTTCTTC
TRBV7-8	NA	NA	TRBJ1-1	CASSLAEALEAFF	TGTGCCAGCAGCTTAGCAGAGGCTCTTGAAGCTTTCTTT
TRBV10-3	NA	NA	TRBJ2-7	CAISESGELYDRYEQYF	TGTGCCATCAGTGAGTCTGGGGAGTTGTACGACCGGTACGAGCAGTACTTC
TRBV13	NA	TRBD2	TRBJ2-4	CASSPGPGLAGAGDIQYF	TGTGCCAGCAGCCCGGGGCCGGGACTAGCGGGAGCGGGGGACATTCAGTACTTC
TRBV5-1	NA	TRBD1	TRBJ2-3	CASREPGQGADTQYF	TGCGCCAGCAGGGAACCGGGACAGGGGGCAGATACGCAGTATTTT
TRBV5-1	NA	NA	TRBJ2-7	CASSFLGTPTAYEQYF	TGCGCCAGCAGCTTTCTCGGGACTCCAACGGCCTACGAGCAGTACTTC
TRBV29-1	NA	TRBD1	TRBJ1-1	CSATGQGFPEAFF	TGCAGCGCCACGGGACAGGGGTTCCCTGAAGCTTTCTTT
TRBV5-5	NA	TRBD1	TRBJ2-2	CASSRGQANTGELFF	TGTGCCAGCAGCAGGGGGCAGGCTAACACCGGGGAGCTGTTTTTT
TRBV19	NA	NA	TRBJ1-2	CASRRMGAESGYTF	TGTGCCAGTAGGAGGATGGGGGCTGAATCTGGCTACACCTTC
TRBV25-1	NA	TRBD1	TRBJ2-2	CASSGHPGQPNTGELFF	TGTGCCAGCAGTGGACATCCGGGACAGCCGAACACCGGGGAGCTGTTTTTT
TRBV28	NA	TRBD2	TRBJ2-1	CASSLWASGRVDEQFF	TGTGCCAGCAGTTTATGGGCTAGCGGGAGAGTCGATGAGCAGTTCTTC
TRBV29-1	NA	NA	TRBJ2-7	CSVEIGGYEQYF	TGCAGCGTTGAAATCGGGGGCTACGAGCAGTACTTC
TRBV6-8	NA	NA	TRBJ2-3	CASTCTDTQYF	TGTGCCAGCACCTGCACAGATACGCAGTATTTT
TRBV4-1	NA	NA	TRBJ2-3	CASSVPLSTDTQYF	TGCGCCAGCAGCGTACCACTTAGCACAGATACGCAGTATTTT
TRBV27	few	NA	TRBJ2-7	CASRREQSYEQYF	TGTGCCAGCCGGCGGGAACAAAGCTACGAGCAGTACTTC
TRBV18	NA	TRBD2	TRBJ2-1	CASSPPQGGSSGNEQFF	TGTGCCAGCTCACCACCCCAAGGCGGGAGTAGTGGCAATGAGCAGTTCTTC
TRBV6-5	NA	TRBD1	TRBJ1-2	CATLQGAFGYTF	TGTGCCACCCTACAGGGGGCTTTTGGCTACACCTTC
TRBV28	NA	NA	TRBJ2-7	CASNPDQEVYEQYF	TGTGCCAGCAACCCCGACCAAGAGGTCTACGAGCAGTACTTC
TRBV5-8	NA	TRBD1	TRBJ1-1	CASPRDRVSEAFF	TGTGCCAGCCCACGGGACAGGGTTTCTGAAGCTTTCTTT
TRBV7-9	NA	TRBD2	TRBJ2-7	CASSATSGAYEQYF	TGTGCCAGCAGCGCGACTAGCGGGGCCTACGAGCAGTACTTC
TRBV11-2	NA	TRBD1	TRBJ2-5	CASSRKTGGAYETQYF	TGTGCCAGCAGCCGGAAGACAGGGGGCGCGTATGAGACCCAGTACTTC
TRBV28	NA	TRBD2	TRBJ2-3	CARTFPGLGVGTDTQYF	TGTGCCCGTACTTTCCCGGGACTAGGGGTCGGCACAGATACGCAGTATTTT
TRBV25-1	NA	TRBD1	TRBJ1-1	CASSELGQGALITEAFF	TGTGCCAGCAGTGAACTTGGACAGGGGGCTTTGATCACTGAAGCTTTCTTT
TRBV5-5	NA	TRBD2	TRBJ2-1	CASSSGGNEQFF	TGTGCCAGCAGCTCGGGGGGCAATGAGCAGTTCTTC
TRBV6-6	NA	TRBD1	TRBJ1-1	CASSSPGTGDHF	TGTGCCAGCAGTTCCCCCGGGACAGGAGATCATTTT
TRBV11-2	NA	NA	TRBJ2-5	CASSLDPGKSETQYF	TGTGCCAGCAGCTTAGACCCAGGGAAATCAGAGACCCAGTACTTC
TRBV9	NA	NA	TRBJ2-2	CASSDRQYTGELFF	TGTGCCAGCAGCGACCGACAGTACACCGGGGAGCTGTTTTTT
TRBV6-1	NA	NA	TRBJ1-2	CASRTAWGDGYTF	TGTGCCAGCCGGACAGCCTGGGGCGATGGCTACACCTTC
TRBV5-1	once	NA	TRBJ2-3	CASSLAGLRTDTQYF	TGCGCCAGCAGCTTGGCAGGGCTGCGCACAGATACGCAGTATTTT
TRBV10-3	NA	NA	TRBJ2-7	CAISSAGGRDEQYF	TGTGCCATCAGTTCGGCCGGGGGGCGAGACGAGCAGTACTTC
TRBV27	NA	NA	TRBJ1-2	CASSLSRSYYGYTF	TGTGCCAGCAGTTTATCTCGGAGCTACTATGGCTACACCTTC
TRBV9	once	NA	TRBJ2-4	CASSATDGGENIQYF	TGTGCCAGCAGCGCTACCGACGGCGGAGAAAACATTCAGTACTTC
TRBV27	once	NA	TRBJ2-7	CASSLSGQGSKDEQYF	TGTGCCAGCAGTTTGTCGGGACAAGGCTCTAAGGACGAGCAGTACTTC
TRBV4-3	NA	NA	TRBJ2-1	CASSQDAGSAYNEQFF	TGCGCCAGCAGCCAAGATGCGGGTTCCGCCTACAATGAGCAGTTCTTC
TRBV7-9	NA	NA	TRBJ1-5	CASSRTSLEPQHF	TGTGCCAGCAGCCGAACCTCTTTAGAGCCCCAGCATTTT
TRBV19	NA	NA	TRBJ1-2	CASRSGLYGYTF	TGTGCCAGTAGATCAGGGCTCTATGGCTACACCTTC
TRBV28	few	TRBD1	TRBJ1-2	CATLTGGHYGYTF	TGTGCCACCCTGACAGGGGGCCACTATGGCTACACCTTC
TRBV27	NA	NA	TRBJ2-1	CASSIATHYNEQFF	TGTGCCAGCAGTATAGCGACTCACTACAATGAGCAGTTCTTC
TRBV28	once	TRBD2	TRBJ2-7	CASSQGTSGNHEQYF	TGTGCCAGCAGCCAAGGGACTAGCGGGAACCACGAGCAGTACTTC
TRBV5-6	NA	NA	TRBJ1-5	CASSFRSSNQPQHF	TGTGCCAGCAGCTTTCGTTCTAGCAATCAGCCCCAGCATTTT
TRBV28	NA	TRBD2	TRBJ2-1	CASSPPGLAGNEQFF	TGTGCCAGCAGCCCACCGGGACTAGCGGGCAATGAGCAGTTCTTC
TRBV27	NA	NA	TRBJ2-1	CASSNSYNEQFF	TGTGCCAGCTCCAACTCCTACAATGAGCAGTTCTTC
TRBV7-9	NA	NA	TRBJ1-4	CASSPEGMSNEKLFF	TGTGCCAGCAGCCCGGAGGGTATGAGTAATGAAAAACTGTTTTTT
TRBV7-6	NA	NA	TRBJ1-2	CASSLGLGAIHYGYTF	TGTGCCAGCAGCTTAGGGCTGGGGGCAATCCACTATGGCTACACCTTC
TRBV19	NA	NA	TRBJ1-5	CASSPLAGLNQPQHF	TGTGCCAGTAGTCCCCTGGCAGGGCTCAATCAGCCCCAGCATTTT
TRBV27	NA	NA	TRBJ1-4	CASIPWMLSGGGTNEKLFF	TGTGCCAGCATCCCCTGGATGCTCAGCGGTGGTGGGACTAATGAAAAACTGTTTTTT
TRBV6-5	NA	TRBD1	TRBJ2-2	CASSYGQGAGELFF	TGTGCCAGCAGTTACGGGCAGGGGGCCGGGGAGCTGTTTTTT
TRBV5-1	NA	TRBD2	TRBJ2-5	CASSTGLAGAKTQYF	TGCGCCAGCAGCACCGGACTAGCGGGAGCGAAGACCCAGTACTTC
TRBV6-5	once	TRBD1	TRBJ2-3	CASSSRRQGNTDTQYF	TGTGCCAGCAGTTCCCGAAGACAGGGGAACACAGATACGCAGTATTTT